One sample yielded the 20 T cell receptor beta chains listed below, sequenced in a study of T-cell reconstitution after alpha-beta-depleted transplantation in children. Preparing the TCRbeta library involved the use of unique molecular identifiers. TCRdb reprocessed the PCR reads via MiXCR and lists one record per CDR3 protein. Among some 81,000 distinct CDR3 sequences listed, over 12% were seen once. Sample: PBMCs, mostly from graft donor cells, taken 180 days after TCRalphabeta/CD19-depleted stem cell transplant. These receptors were obtained from a male patient under 10 years old who had a stem cell transplant for acute lymphoblastic leukemia, so the T cells may come from the graft donor.

This chain uses TRBV7-8 with TRBJ1-1; D is unclear. Trimming removed 5 bases from V and 3 bases from J, with 16 bases in between. This CDR3 region has 15 residues. CDR1 and CDR2 from the germline V gene are SGHVS and FQNEAQ. The DNA for the CDR3 is TGTGCCAGCAGCCGCGGGAGGTTCTCCGACACTGAAGCTTTCTTT. It encodes CASSRGRFSDTEAFF.

Only a few counts were recorded for this clonotype. This sequence joins TRBV20-1 and TRBJ1-2, with no clear D. Between the trimmed V and J ends, which lost 1 base and 10 bases, there was a span of 7 bases. CDR1 and CDR2 from the germline V gene are DFQATT and SNEGSKA (reference sequence). This CDR3 region has 10 residues. The CDR3 sequence: CSARAQPYTF. The CDR3 DNA reads as TGCAGTGCTAGAGCGCAGCCCTACACCTTC.

The table lists this clonotype with a few counts. V is TRBV20-1 and J is TRBJ2-3; D may correspond to TRBD1 or TRBD2 (5 bases each). CDR1 is DFQATT, CDR2 SNEGSKA, per germline (reference sequence). The CDR3 contains 11 residues. The ends were cut back, 6 bases at V and 6 bases at J, with 10 bases in the middle. Written as DNA, the CDR3 is TGCAGTGCCGGGACCCCCGATACGCAGTATTTT. Its protein product is CSAGTPDTQYF.

The sample holds a few counts of this clonotype. V usage is TRBV7-2 and J usage is TRBJ1-5; 9 nucleotides line up with TRBD1. There are 15 residues in the CDR3. J lost 6 bases, V lost 5 bases, and 8 bases had no gene match. Germline lookup yields CDR1 SGHTA and CDR2 FQGNSA. In DNA form, the CDR3 reads TGTGCCAGCAGCAGAGGGACAGGGTATAGTCAGCCCCAGCATTTT. Its protein product is CASSRGTGYSQPQHF.

Many counts were recorded for this clonotype. V gene TRBV7-9 combines with J gene TRBJ2-7; D gene uncertain. The CDR3 loop spans 12 amino acids. Germline lookup yields CDR1 SEHNR and CDR2 FQNEAQ (reference sequence). Trimming removed 3 bases from V and 4 bases from J, with 7 bases in between. The CDR3 here is CASSFEFYEQYF. Here the CDR3 DNA reads TGTGCCAGCAGCTTCGAGTTTTACGAGCAGTACTTC.

This clonotype has only a few counts. The rearrangement joins TRBV5-1 to TRBJ2-3, with unresolved D. The CDR3 has 11 amino acids. CDR1 and CDR2 (germline): SGHRS, YFSETQ. V was cut by 7 bases and J by 6 bases, with 9 bases left in between. The CDR3 coding sequence is TGCGCCAGCGGCAAAGCGGATACGCAGTATTTT. Amino acid sequence: CASGKADTQYF.

The chain links TRBV7-2 to TRBJ2-5; no definite D call. The CDR3 consists of 17 residues. V shed 2 bases and J shed 0 bases, with 16 bases lying between them. Germline V gene lookup returns CDR1 SGHTA and CDR2 FQGNSA. The CDR3 DNA is TGTGCCAGCAGCTTATTGTCGCACCTTTCGTACCAAGAGACCCAGTACTTC. Translated, it gives CASSLLSHLSYQETQYF.

The chain links TRBV19 to TRBJ2-6; D unclear. V gave up 7 bases and J gave up 0 bases, with 13 bases separating them. The CDR3 contains 16 residues. Per the germline V gene, CDR1 is LNHDA and CDR2 is SQIVND (reference sequence). The chain's CDR3 is CASTRNLFSGANVLTF. The CDR3 DNA reads as TGTGCCAGTACCCGAAATTTGTTCTCTGGGGCCAACGTCCTGACTTTC. The full variable domain, rest sourced from reference TRBV19 and TRBJ2-6, is DGGITQSPKYLFRKEGQNVTLSCEQNLNHDAMYWYRQDPGQGLRLIYYSQIVNDFQKGDIAEGYSVSREKKESFPLTVTSAQKNPTAFYLCASTRNLFSGANVLTFGAGSRLTVL.

The sample holds a few counts of this clonotype. The rearrangement links TRBV6-5 to TRBJ1-1; 7 bases match TRBD1. With 7 bases clipped from V and 5 bases from J, the junction kept 4 bases outside the gene matches. This CDR3 is 12 amino acids long. The germline gives CDR1 MNHEY, CDR2 SVGAGI. The CDR3 reads CASKHRGTEAFF. The CDR3 DNA sequence: TGTGCCAGCAAGCACAGGGGTACTGAAGCTTTCTTT.

This chain connects TRBV18 to TRBJ2-5; 8 bases fit TRBD2. Germline loops: CDR1 KGHSH, CDR2 LQKENI. V shed 3 bases, J shed 4 bases, and the junction held 13 bases outside the gene matches. CDR3 size: 17 residues. CDR3 in DNA: TGTGCCAGCTCACCGCGTTGGGGAGCGGGAGTACGAGAGACCCAGTACTTC. Its translation is CASSPRWGAGVRETQYF.

This clonotype turned up a few times. The chain carries TRBV5-1 and TRBJ1-6; no clear D. In germline, CDR1 is SGHRS, CDR2 YFSETQ. V was shortened by 2 bases and J by 6 bases, with 12 bases between the two germline ends. This CDR3 has 15 residues. CDR3 bases: TGCGCCAGCAGCTTCACCGGAGTAGCTAATTCACCCCTCCACTTT. Translated: CASSFTGVANSPLHF. Full variable domain (outside the CDR3, taken from reference TRBV5-1 and TRBJ1-6): KAGVTQTPRYLIKTRGQQVTLSCSPISGHRSVSWYQQTPGQGLQFLFEYFSETQRNKGNFPGRFSGRQFSNSRSEMNVSTLELGDSALYLCASSFTGVANSPLHFGNGTRLTVT.

The J gene is TRBJ2-5, the V gene TRBV27; the D gene is possibly TRBD1 (6 bases). The CDR3 covers 15 residues. V lost 3 bases and J 4 bases, leaving 15 bases between the germline ends. From germline, CDR1 is MNHEY and CDR2 SMNVEV (reference sequence). The CDR3 coding sequence is TGTGCCAGCAGTTTGAGACAGGTCCGGGGAGAGACCCAGTACTTC. This translates into CASSLRQVRGETQYF.

CDR3: CSAKKGGLQETQYF. The CDR3 nucleotides are TGCAGTGCGAAAAAAGGGGGACTTCAAGAGACCCAGTACTTC. The chain couples TRBV20-1 to TRBJ2-5; D may match TRBD1 or TRBD2 (6 bases each). V was shortened by 6 bases and J by 2 bases, with 16 bases between the two germline ends. Germline CDR1 and CDR2: DFQATT and SNEGSKA (reference sequence). The CDR3 totals 14 residues.

This clonotype turned up a few times. The genes are TRBV20-1 and TRBJ2-7; 10 bases match TRBD2. V shed 6 bases, J shed 8 bases, and the junction held 13 bases outside the gene matches. This CDR3 is 14 amino acids long. Germline-derived CDR1 and CDR2 are DFQATT and SNEGSKA (reference sequence). CDR3 loop: CSAPDRVAGGQQYF. DNA of the CDR3: TGCAGTGCCCCAGACAGAGTAGCGGGGGGACAGCAGTACTTC.

The sample holds a few counts of this clonotype. This chain links TRBV20-1 with TRBJ1-5; weak D call: TRBD1 (6 bases). The CDR3 runs to 13 residues. The germline V and J ends were trimmed by 8 bases and 3 bases, with 14 bases remaining between them. From germline, CDR1 is DFQATT and CDR2 SNEGSKA (reference sequence). CDR3 residues: CSPWGGHNQPQHF. The CDR3 nucleotides read TGCAGTCCCTGGGGGGGGCACAATCAGCCCCAGCATTTT.

This clonotype was detected only a few times. The genes are TRBV27 and TRBJ2-3, with 8 bases that match TRBD2. CDR1 and CDR2 from the germline V gene are MNHEY and SMNVEV (reference sequence). This CDR3 spans 17 amino acids. The V and J ends lost 5 bases and 2 bases, in that order; junction bases with no gene match: 12. CDR3 sequence reads: CASSPLSSGGPTDTQYF. CDR3 coding DNA: TGTGCCAGCAGTCCGCTTTCAAGCGGGGGCCCCACAGATACGCAGTATTTT.

V gene TRBV29-1 combines with J gene TRBJ2-1, with D possibly TRBD1 on 6 matching bases. CDR1 is SQVTM, CDR2 ANQGSEA, per germline. The CDR3 totals 15 residues. Trimming left V 4 bases short and J 0 bases short, with 13 bases between. CDR3 bases: TGCAGCGTTGGGGTCTGGGGGCTCTCCTACAATGAGCAGTTCTTC. Its protein is CSVGVWGLSYNEQFF.

In its sample, this clonotype was seen a few times. V is TRBV9 and J is TRBJ1-4; 8 bases match TRBD1. Germline values: CDR1 SGDLS, CDR2 YYNGEE. This CDR3 contains 15 residues. J lost 9 bases, V lost 4 bases, and 11 bases had no gene match. The CDR3 coding sequence is TGTGCCAGCAGCTTTCGGGGGGACAGGTCACAAAAACTGTTTTTT. Amino acid sequence: CASSFRGDRSQKLFF.

This clonotype turned up a few times. The chain has TRBV7-2 and TRBJ2-7; the match to TRBD2 covers 8 bases. CDR3 length: 16 residues. V lost 1 base, J lost 2 bases, and 7 bases stayed unmatched. In germline, CDR1 is SGHTA, CDR2 FQGNSA. The CDR3: CASSLETSGLAYEQYF. CDR3 nucleotide sequence: TGTGCCAGCAGCTTAGAAACTAGCGGCCTAGCCTACGAGCAGTACTTC.

In this sample, this clonotype turned up many times. V and J are TRBV10-3 and TRBJ1-2, with D possibly being TRBD1 (5 bases). The V gene lost 0 bases and the J gene lost 5 bases, with 10 bases spanning the gap. Germline lookup yields CDR1 ENHRY and CDR2 SYGVKD. This CDR3 contains 14 residues. The CDR3 DNA reads TGTGCCATCAGTGAGTCGCGACAGAGATATGGCTACACCTTC. Its protein is CAISESRQRYGYTF.